The entry below gives a single T cell receptor (beta chain) sequence along with its context. Its antigen is currently unknown. These data come from a study of T cell responses to AZD1222 COVID-19 vaccine. The wider study: Whether given at about 4 or about 12 weeks, second doses were pooled. Study conclusions and caveats: A rise in Spike-specific TCR breadth and depth followed two AZD1222 doses. White British donors predominated, females outnumbered males, and clonal diversity was possibly underestimated.

Trimming stripped 1 base from V and 6 bases from J, with 11 bases between. The CDR3 is 13 residues long. This table comes from immunoSEQ multiplex PCR, and its TCRdb copy is limited to in-frame clones, with some not included. The table has 150,000 to 200,000 clones, over 80% seen once. This sequence joins TRBV5-3 and TRBJ2-7; D unresolved. TRBV5-3 is an ORF, with its function uncertain. Source: peripheral blood, taken on day 0 of AZD1222 vaccination. This sequence was found in an adult in good health. CDR3 in amino acids: CARSLPRSSEQYV. The CDR3 DNA reads TGTGCCAGAAGCTTGCCCAGGTCCAGCGAGCAGTACGTC.